The T cell receptor (beta chain) under discussion was sequenced for a study of T cells in Graves' hyperthyroidism and ophthalmopathy. Amplification targeted TCR beta CDR3 regions from RNA transcripts. The HTBI primer set was used in a first-round RT-PCR of the TCR CDR3. TCRdb recomputed calls from the multiplex PCR reads with MiXCR, one row per CDR3 protein. Of approximately 710,000 distinct CDR3 sequences in the sample, roughly 17% were seen once. Study-wide points: Most clonotypes expanded in thyroid above 0.001 were likewise present in blood.

These patients, aged 18 to 65, had recently diagnosed hyperthyroidism lasting under 2 months. A patient was excluded if there was uncontrolled infection, other autoimmune disease, pregnancy or lactation. The source of the PBMCs was 8.5 to 10 ml of fresh peripheral blood. This clonotype was counted only a few times. The target antigen is unknown. The TCR sequence derives from a man aged 50-59 years with Graves' hyperthyroidism. Sequenced sample: blood.

Here the CDR3 DNA reads TGTGCCAGTAGTATAGATGGGGGCAGGGGGCAGAATCAGCCCCAGCATTTT. Protein: CASSIDGGRGQNQPQHF. The genes are TRBV19 and TRBJ1-5; TRBD1 matches at 8 bases. The CDR3 has 17 residues. The germline CDR1 and CDR2 sequences are LNHDA and SQIVND (reference sequence). Trimming took 0 bases from V and 4 from J; bases not matched to a gene: 8. The variable domain in full, completed from reference TRBV19 and TRBJ1-5, reads DGGITQSPKYLFRKEGQNVTLSCEQNLNHDAMYWYRQDPGQGLRLIYYSQIVNDFQKGDIAEGYSVSREKKESFPLTVTSAQKNPTAFYLCASSIDGGRGQNQPQHFGDGTRLSIL.